This passage covers 8 T cell receptor beta chains from one sample sequenced in a study of blood T cell repertoires in COVID-19. Generated by immunoSEQ multiplex PCR, the TCRdb table keeps only in-frame clones and is missing some. The sample comprises under 250,000 clones, about 90% of which are singletons, and 3% to 3.5% rests with the top ten. The sample consisted of peripheral blood. The receptors here all came from a man younger than 35 with active or convalescent COVID-19.

The genes are TRBV5-4 and TRBJ2-2, with a tentative D call TRBD1 (5 bases). The CDR3 loop spans 16 amino acids. Germline lookup yields CDR1 SGHNT and CDR2 YYREEE (reference sequence). The ends were cut back, 0 bases at V and 5 bases at J, with 14 bases in the middle. The chain's CDR3 is CASSLVKGYGTGELFF. The DNA for the CDR3 is TGTGCCAGCAGCTTGGTAAAGGGGTATGGGACCGGGGAGCTGTTTTTT.

The V gene is TRBV5-1, the J gene TRBJ2-1, with TRBD2 identical over 9 bases. Germline CDR1 SGHRS, CDR2 YFSETQ. The trim removed 4 bases at V and 5 bases at J, leaving 10 bases unmatched. The CDR3 runs 16 residues. The CDR3 sequence is CASSTLLAGPNNEQFF. In DNA form, the CDR3 reads TGCGCCAGCAGCACCCTACTAGCGGGCCCAAACAATGAGCAGTTCTTC.

This sequence joins TRBV7-3 and TRBJ2-5, with 12 nucleotides matching TRBD2. Trimming cost V 5 bases and J 5 bases; bases outside gene matches: 6. The CDR3 is made up of 15 amino acids. Per the germline V gene, CDR1 is SGHTA and CDR2 is FQGTGA. DNA of the CDR3: TGTGCCAGCAGCCCGACTAGCGGGAGTTTGGAGACCCAGTACTTC. The encoded protein is CASSPTSGSLETQYF.

V and J are TRBV7-2 and TRBJ1-2, with 7 bases aligning to TRBD1. The CDR3 extends over 13 amino acids. In germline, CDR1 is SGHTA, CDR2 FQGNSA. V lost 5 bases and J lost 2; bases outside the gene matches: 2. The CDR3 nucleotides are TGTGCCAGCAGCCAGACAGGGAACTATGGCTACACCTTC. This codes for CASSQTGNYGYTF.

This chain uses TRBV4-3 with TRBJ1-1; D is perhaps TRBD1 (5 bases). Trimming stripped 0 bases from V and 5 bases from J, with 13 bases between. Germline CDR1 reads LGHNA; CDR2 reads YSLEER. CDR3 length equals 15 residues. The CDR3 is CASSQEGIGVTEAFF. CDR3 sequence (DNA): TGCGCCAGCAGCCAAGAAGGTATAGGGGTGACTGAAGCTTTCTTT.

V is TRBV3-1 (or the pseudogene TRBV3-2) and J is TRBJ2-3, with 14 bases that match TRBD2. The CDR3 extends over 18 amino acids. V was clipped by 3 bases and J by 0 bases; unmatched bases: 5. Germline V lookup: CDR1 LGHDT, CDR2 YNNKEL (reference sequence). The CDR3 nucleotides are TGTGCCAGCAGCCAGGGACTAGCGGGAGTCTCTAGCACAGATACGCAGTATTTT. This sequence encodes CASSQGLAGVSSTDTQYF.

This chain connects TRBV21-1 to TRBJ2-7; TRBD2, the table's D call, was not compared with the DNA. TRBV21-1 is listed as a pseudogene. The CDR3 covers 13 residues. CDR3 residues: CASSRGLVHEQYF. DNA for the CDR3: TGTGCCAGCAGCAGGGGACTAGTCCACGAGCAGTACTTC.

The chain uses TRBV4-3 and TRBJ2-7; TRBD1 matches at 8 bases. Trimming removed 0 bases from V and 7 bases from J; junction bases left unmatched: 8. The germline CDR1 and CDR2 sequences are LGHNA and YSLEER. CDR3 length: 15 amino acids. The CDR3 is CASSQDRAGGWEQYF. The CDR3 region has the DNA TGCGCCAGCAGCCAAGATCGGGCAGGGGGCTGGGAGCAGTACTTC.